These 18 T cell receptor beta chains originate from one sample sequenced in a study of human T cells and chemical hapten exposure. TCRdb ran MiXCR on the RACE reads and lists one entry per CDR3 protein. The sample shows more than 75,000 distinct CDR3 sequences, 7% to 9% of them seen only once. The time point denotes: healthy volunteer bleed at 6 weeks. It was from unfractionated whole blood that total RNA was extracted. The specimen sequenced was whole blood. These receptors originate from a male donor in good health. Some clones in this sample may be carry-over from other donors' samples.

The chain joins TRBV29-1 to TRBJ2-7; D is perhaps TRBD1 (5 bases). Germline V gene lookup returns CDR1 SQVTM and CDR2 ANQGSEA. The V gene lost 2 bases and the J gene lost 4 bases, with 6 bases spanning the gap. The CDR3 has 11 amino acids. CDR3 in DNA: TGCAGCGTTGAACAGGGATACGAGCAGTACTTC. It codes for CSVEQGYEQYF.

This clonotype was detected a few times. The rearrangement joins TRBV5-1 to TRBJ2-3, with 10 bases lining up with TRBD2. Looked up from germline, CDR1 is SGHRS and CDR2 is YFSETQ. The CDR3 contains 15 residues. Germline trimming cut 1 base from V and 2 bases from J; bases unmatched to any gene: 1. The CDR3 DNA reads TGCGCCAGCAGCTTGACTAGCGGGGTCACAGATACGCAGTATTTT. Translated: CASSLTSGVTDTQYF.

The V gene is TRBV7-2, the J gene TRBJ2-5, with 12 bases lining up with TRBD2. Looked up from germline, CDR1 is SGHTA and CDR2 is FQGNSA. The CDR3 is 16 amino acids. The V segment lost 2 bases and the J segment 1 base; nucleotides outside the gene matches: 2. Here the CDR3 reads CASSLWTSGVQETQYF. In DNA form, the CDR3 reads TGTGCCAGCAGCTTATGGACTAGCGGGGTCCAAGAGACCCAGTACTTC.

This rearrangement joins TRBV28 to TRBJ2-7, with D perhaps matching TRBD1 (6 bases). Germline V CDR1 and CDR2: MDHEN, SYDVKM. This CDR3 comprises 14 residues. The V end was cut by 2 bases, the J end by 2 bases, with 10 bases between. The CDR3 protein is CASSLTGSAYEQYF. CDR3 nucleotides: TGTGCCAGCAGTTTAACAGGGAGCGCCTACGAGCAGTACTTC.

Only a few counts were recorded for this clonotype. The J gene is TRBJ2-3, the V gene TRBV20-1; D remains unclear. Germline-derived CDR1 and CDR2 are DFQATT and SNEGSKA (reference sequence). The CDR3 consists of 17 residues. Trimming left V 0 bases short and J 0 bases short, with 16 bases between. The DNA for the CDR3 is TGCAGTGCTAGAGATCCTTACGGCAGTTCTAGCACAGATACGCAGTATTTT. This gives the protein CSARDPYGSSSTDTQYF.

This clonotype was counted a few times. The V call is TRBV15, the J call TRBJ2-3, with TRBD2 identical over 11 bases. Per germline, CDR1 LNHNV and CDR2 YYDKDF (reference sequence). The CDR3 is made up of 18 amino acids. With 0 bases clipped from V and 0 bases from J, the junction kept 5 bases outside the gene matches. The CDR3 region has the DNA TGTGCCACCAGCAGAGAGCTAGCGGGAGGCCCTAGCACAGATACGCAGTATTTT. Translated: CATSRELAGGPSTDTQYF.

This clonotype was seen at least ten times. The chain uses TRBV27 and TRBJ1-6, with a possible D match to TRBD1 (6 bases). The CDR3 is 15 residues long. Per germline, CDR1 MNHEY and CDR2 SMNVEV (reference sequence). Deletions cut 4 bases from V and 7 bases from J, with 14 bases between. The CDR3 loop reads CASSSPTGFNSPLHF. CDR3 in DNA: TGTGCCAGCAGTTCTCCAACAGGGTTCAATTCACCCCTCCACTTT.

CDR3 sequence reads: CASSPNLNTEAFF. The CDR3 DNA sequence: TGTGCCAGCAGCCCCAACTTGAACACTGAAGCTTTCTTT. V and J are TRBV7-9 and TRBJ1-1; D gene unclear. The V end was cut by 5 bases, the J end by 0 bases, with 7 bases between. The CDR3 sequence is 13 residues long. Germline V gene sequence: CDR1 SEHNR, CDR2 FQNEAQ (reference sequence).

The chain uses TRBV6-5 and TRBJ2-3, with D possibly TRBD2 on 7 matching bases. Between the trimmed V and J ends, which lost 4 bases and 5 bases, there was a span of 16 bases. The germline V gene encodes CDR1 MNHEY and CDR2 SVGAGI. The CDR3 spans 15 residues. This chain's CDR3 is CASSFLGGAVDTQYF. The CDR3 region has the DNA TGTGCCAGCAGTTTCCTGGGGGGGGCGGTAGATACGCAGTATTTT.

The chain joins TRBV12-3 or TRBV12-4 to TRBJ2-5; TRBD2 aligns across 9 bases. CDR3 length: 14 residues. Trimming took 2 bases from V and 4 from J; bases not matched to a gene: 2. CDR3 sequence: CASSLIAGVETQYF. The CDR3 DNA sequence: TGTGCCAGCAGTTTAATAGCGGGGGTAGAGACCCAGTACTTC.

This clonotype appeared many times. The chain joins TRBV7-9 to TRBJ1-4; D not certain. The CDR3 sequence is 16 residues long. V was clipped by 0 bases and J by 0 bases, with 8 bases between them. Germline V CDR1 and CDR2: SEHNR, FQNEAQ (reference sequence). CDR3 nucleotide sequence: TGTGCCAGCAGCTTAGCCAGGAGTGCAACTAATGAAAAACTGTTTTTT. Translation: CASSLARSATNEKLFF. Drawing the rest from reference TRBV7-9 and TRBJ1-4, the complete variable domain is DTGVSQNPRHKITKRGQNVTFRCDPISEHNRLYWYRQTLGQGPEFLTYFQNEAQLEKSRLLSDRFSAERPKGSFSTLEIQRTEQGDSAMYLCASSLARSATNEKLFFGSGTQLSVL.

The DNA for the CDR3 is TGTGCCAGCAGTTACCGGCAGAGTGGAGATACGCAGTATTTT. Translated, it gives CASSYRQSGDTQYF. The chain is built from TRBV6-5 and TRBJ2-3; no firm D call. The V gene lost 2 bases and the J gene lost 5 bases, with 11 bases spanning the gap. This CDR3 has 14 amino acids. Germline CDR1 is MNHEY and CDR2 is SVGAGI.

This clonotype was recorded a few times. The chain links TRBV6-2 or TRBV6-3 to TRBJ1-4; no clear D. The CDR3 contains 11 residues. V lost 6 bases, J lost 8 bases, and 7 bases lay in between. The germline V gene encodes CDR1 MNHEY and CDR2 SVGEGT. CDR3 loop: CASRKQEKLFF. In nucleotides, the CDR3 is TGTGCCAGCAGGAAACAGGAAAAACTGTTTTTT.

This clonotype was counted only a few times. The chain couples TRBV7-2 to TRBJ1-5; D might be TRBD1 (6 bases). The CDR3 covers 14 residues. The V gene's germline CDR1 is SGHTA and CDR2 FQGNSA. The V gene lost 5 bases and the J gene lost 6 bases, with 14 bases spanning the gap. The CDR3 bases are TGTGCCAGCAGCCCTGCCCTAGGGGGTCAGCCCCAGCATTTT. Translation: CASSPALGGQPQHF.

This clonotype occurred a few times. The chain couples TRBV3-1 to TRBJ2-7; 8 bases align to TRBD1. Germline loops: CDR1 LGHDT, CDR2 YNNKEL (reference sequence). Trimming cost V 2 bases and J 4 bases; bases outside gene matches: 4. The CDR3 totals 14 residues. The CDR3 protein is CASSQFRTGYEQYF. In nucleotides, the CDR3 is TGTGCCAGCAGCCAATTCCGGACAGGGTACGAGCAGTACTTC.

This clonotype was counted at least ten times. The chain couples TRBV6-1 to TRBJ2-7; 8 nucleotides align to TRBD2. The CDR3 length is 15 residues. The V segment lost 1 base and the J segment 5 bases; nucleotides outside the gene matches: 7. The germline CDR1 and CDR2 sequences are MNHNS and SASEGT. The CDR3, as DNA: TGTGCCAGCAGTGAAGTTTCGAGCGGGAGCGACGAGCAGTACTTC. Translation gives CASSEVSSGSDEQYF.

This clonotype was seen a few times. The genes are TRBV12-3 or TRBV12-4 and TRBJ1-1, with D possibly matching TRBD1 (6 bases). This CDR3 comprises 14 residues. Trimming shortened V by 1 base and J by 2 bases, and 8 bases separated the two germline ends. The CDR3 reads CASSLGRGNTEAFF. CDR3 bases: TGTGCCAGCAGTTTAGGCAGGGGTAACACTGAAGCTTTCTTT.

This clonotype has more than one count but fewer than ten. The CDR3, as DNA: TGTGCCAGCAGCCAAGGCCCGGGATACGAGCAGTACTTC. Residues: CASSQGPGYEQYF. The chain carries TRBV3-1 and TRBJ2-7, with D maybe TRBD2 (5 bases). This CDR3 contains 13 residues. Trimming took 1 base from V and 4 from J, leaving 8 bases between them. Germline CDR1 reads LGHDT; CDR2 reads YNNKEL (reference sequence).